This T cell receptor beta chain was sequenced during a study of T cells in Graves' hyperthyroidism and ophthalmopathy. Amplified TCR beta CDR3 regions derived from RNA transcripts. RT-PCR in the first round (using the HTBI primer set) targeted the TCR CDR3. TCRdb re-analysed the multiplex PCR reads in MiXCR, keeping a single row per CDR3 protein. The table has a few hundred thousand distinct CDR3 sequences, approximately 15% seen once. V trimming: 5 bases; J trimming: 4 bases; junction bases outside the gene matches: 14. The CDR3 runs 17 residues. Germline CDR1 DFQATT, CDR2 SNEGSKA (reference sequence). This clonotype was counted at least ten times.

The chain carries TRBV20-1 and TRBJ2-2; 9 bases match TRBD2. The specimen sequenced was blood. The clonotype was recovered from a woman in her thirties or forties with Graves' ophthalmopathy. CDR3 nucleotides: TGCAGTGCTCACTCTCCTGCGGGAGGGCCGGGCACCGGGGAGCTGTTTTTT. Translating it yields CSAHSPAGGPGTGELFF.